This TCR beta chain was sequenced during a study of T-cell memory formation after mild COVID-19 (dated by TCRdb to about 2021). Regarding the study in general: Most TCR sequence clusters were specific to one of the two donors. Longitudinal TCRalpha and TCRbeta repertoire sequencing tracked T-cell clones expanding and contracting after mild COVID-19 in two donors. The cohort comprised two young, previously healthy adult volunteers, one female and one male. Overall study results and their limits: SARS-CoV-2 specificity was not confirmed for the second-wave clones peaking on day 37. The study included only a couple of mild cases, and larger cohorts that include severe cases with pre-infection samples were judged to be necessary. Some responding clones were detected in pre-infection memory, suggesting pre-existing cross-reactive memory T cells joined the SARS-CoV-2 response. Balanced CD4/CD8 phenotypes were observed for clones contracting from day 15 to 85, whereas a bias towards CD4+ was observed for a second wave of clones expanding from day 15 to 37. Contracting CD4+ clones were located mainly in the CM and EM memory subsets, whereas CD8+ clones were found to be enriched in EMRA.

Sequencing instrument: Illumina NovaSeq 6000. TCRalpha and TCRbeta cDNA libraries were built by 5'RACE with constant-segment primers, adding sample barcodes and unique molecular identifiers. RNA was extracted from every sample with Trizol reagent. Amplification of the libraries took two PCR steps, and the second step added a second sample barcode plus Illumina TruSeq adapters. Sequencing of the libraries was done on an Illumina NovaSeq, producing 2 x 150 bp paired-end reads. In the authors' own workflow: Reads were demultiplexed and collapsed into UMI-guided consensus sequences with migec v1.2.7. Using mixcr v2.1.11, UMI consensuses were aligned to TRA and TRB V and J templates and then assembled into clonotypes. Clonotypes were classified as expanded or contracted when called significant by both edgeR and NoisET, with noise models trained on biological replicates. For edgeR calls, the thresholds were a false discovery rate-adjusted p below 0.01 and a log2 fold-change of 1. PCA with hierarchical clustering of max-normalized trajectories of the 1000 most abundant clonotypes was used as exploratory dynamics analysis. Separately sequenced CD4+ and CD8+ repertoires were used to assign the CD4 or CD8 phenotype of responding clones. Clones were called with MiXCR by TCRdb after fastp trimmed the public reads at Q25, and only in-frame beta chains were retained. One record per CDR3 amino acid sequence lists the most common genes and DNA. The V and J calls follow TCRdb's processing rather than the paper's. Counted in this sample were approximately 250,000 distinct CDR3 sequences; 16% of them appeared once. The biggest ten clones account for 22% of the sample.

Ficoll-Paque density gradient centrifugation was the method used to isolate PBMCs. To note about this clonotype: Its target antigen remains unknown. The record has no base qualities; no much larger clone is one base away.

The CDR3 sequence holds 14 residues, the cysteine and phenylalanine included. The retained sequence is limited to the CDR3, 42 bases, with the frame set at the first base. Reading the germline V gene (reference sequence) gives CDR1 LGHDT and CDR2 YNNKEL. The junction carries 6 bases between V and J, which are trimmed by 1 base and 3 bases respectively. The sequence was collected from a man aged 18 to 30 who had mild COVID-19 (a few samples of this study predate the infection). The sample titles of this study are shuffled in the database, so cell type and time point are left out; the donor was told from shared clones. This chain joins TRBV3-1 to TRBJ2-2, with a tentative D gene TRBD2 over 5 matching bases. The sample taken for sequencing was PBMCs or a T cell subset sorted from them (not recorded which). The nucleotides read TGTGCCAGCAGCCAAGGACTATACACCGGGGAGCTGTTTTTT. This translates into CASSQGLYTGELFF.